This T cell receptor (beta chain) was recorded in a study of T cells in localized non-small cell lung cancer. General observations from the study: Median approximately 58 top-100 tumor clones were shared with paired adjacent lung. An association was observed between higher blood T cell density and longer overall survival. It remains possible that heterogeneity exists, since only one tumor region was sequenced. Uninvolved nearby lung showed the greatest T cell clonality, exceeding that found in tumor.

Sequencing used immunoSEQ multiplex PCR; TCRdb keeps in-frame clones, though not all of them. The data show about 46,000 clones, with roughly 79% seen just once and under 20% held by the top ten. This CDR3 is 15 amino acids long. Germline V CDR1 and CDR2: SGHTA, FQGNSA. Unmatched junction bases numbered 7, after V lost 3 bases and J lost 3 bases. About this clone itself: Antigen unknown.

V usage is TRBV7-2 and J usage is TRBJ2-7, with 8 positions matching TRBD2. The source of this sequence is a man aged 40 to 69 with stage III lung adenocarcinoma. Sequences were derived from peripheral blood mononuclear cells, sampled before any cancer treatment. The CDR3 spells CASSFTGGANYEQYF. In nucleotides, the CDR3 is TGTGCCAGCAGCTTCACGGGGGGGGCGAACTACGAGCAGTACTTC.